The subject of this entry is one TCR beta chain. Its antigen specificity is not known. Qualities for individual bases were not recorded, and no much larger clone is one base off. The sample belongs to a study of blood T cell repertoires in COVID-19 (dated by TCRdb to 2020 to 2022). Broadly, across the study: Collaborator samples came from the United States, Italy and Spain and covered acute and convalescent phases of COVID-19. Sample metadata almost always included a de-identified subject ID, COVID-19 status, age in years and sex. Deeply sampled blood TCRbeta repertoires from subjects exposed to, actively infected with, or recovered from COVID-19 were included in the dataset. Where HLA class I and class II types were available, the types were taken from metadata supplied by the sample provider, not from assay-based typing. The repertoires were released in a freely available public database intended as a resource for research on the immune response to SARS-CoV-2. The prospective study material was composed of cDNA or gDNA derived from T cells, B-cell-depleted T cells, or PBMCs. The samples were drawn from the first 160 participants of the ongoing ImmuneRACE study and from roughly 1,300 subjects provided by 6 global collaborators.

Study-wide conclusions, independent of this receptor: The amount of clinical and demographic metadata varied by source and participant and was provided uncurated.

TCRbeta CDR3 regions were amplified from genomic DNA using the immunoSEQ Assay, a bias-controlled multiplex PCR. On the authors' methods: Within the assay, amplification of reference gene primers was used to estimate how many nucleated cells each sample contained. Sequence reads were collapsed and filtered to measure the absolute abundance of every unique TCRbeta CDR3 rearrangement. For each sample, productive Simpson clonality was calculated by taking the square root of Simpson's diversity index across productive rearrangements. The immuneACCESS repertoire file appears here via TCRdb, limited to in-frame rearrangements. These files lack a portion of the clones; in checked studies, under half of the deficit traces to unresolved V genes, and the cause of the others is not known. That table gives V, J and clone size, and the DNA gave D and trimming. The sample includes 90,000 to 95,000 clones, with 70% to 90% observed a single time. The top ten constitute roughly 5% of the sample.

The germline V gene (reference sequence) sets CDR1 to SGHAT and CDR2 to FQDESV. Trimming accounts for 5 bases at V and 10 bases at J, while the number of junction bases matched to no gene is 11. The CDR3 spans 15 residues, from the cysteine through the phenylalanine. Here the CDR3 DNA is all that survives: 45 bases in frame from base 1. The collaborating institutions used their own protocols to collect whole blood in K2EDTA tubes. For TCRbeta analysis, collaborators shipped samples in one of three forms: frozen whole blood, isolated PBMCs, or DNA extracted from either of those sample types. In this chain, TRBV11-1 is recombined with TRBJ2-1, and 10 junction bases match TRBD2. Input material: peripheral blood. This receptor was identified in an elderly woman with active COVID-19. The DNA sequence is as follows: TGTGCCAGCAGCCCCAGCGGGAGGGAGTCAGGAGAGCAGTTCTTC. Translation gives CASSPSGRESGEQFF.